This entry describes one TCR beta chain. These data come from a study of technical replicates of blood from a handful of donors. The CDR3 is 11 residues long. The germline V gene has CDR1 SGHRS and CDR2 YFSETQ. V lost 5 bases, J lost 4 bases, and 6 bases lay in between. Some clones are missing from TCRdb's copy, which holds only in-frame ones; the method was immunoSEQ multiplex PCR. The data hold about 83,000 clones, with about 92% observed a single time. The rearrangement links TRBV5-1 to TRBJ1-1, with a possible D match to TRBD1 (6 bases). The receptor comes from a human donor in good health. The sequencing input was T cells isolated from PBMCs. The CDR3 spells CASRGATEAFF. CDR3 DNA sequence: TGCGCCAGCAGGGGGGCCACTGAAGCTTTCTTT.